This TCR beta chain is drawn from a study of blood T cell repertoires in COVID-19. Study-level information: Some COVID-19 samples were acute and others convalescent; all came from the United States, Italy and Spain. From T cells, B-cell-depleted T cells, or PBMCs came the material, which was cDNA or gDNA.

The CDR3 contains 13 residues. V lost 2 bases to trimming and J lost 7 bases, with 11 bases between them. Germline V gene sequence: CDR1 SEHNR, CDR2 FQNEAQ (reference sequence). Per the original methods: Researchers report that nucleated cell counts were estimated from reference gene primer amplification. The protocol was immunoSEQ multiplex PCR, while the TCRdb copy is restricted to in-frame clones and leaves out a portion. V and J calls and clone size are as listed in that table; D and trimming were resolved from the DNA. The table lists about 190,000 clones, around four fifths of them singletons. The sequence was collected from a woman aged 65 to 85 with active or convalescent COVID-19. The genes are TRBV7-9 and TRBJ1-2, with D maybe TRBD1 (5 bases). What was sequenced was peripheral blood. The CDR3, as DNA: TGTGCCAGCAGCTTAAGGGATCAGGGTGGCTACACCTTC. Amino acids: CASSLRDQGGYTF.